Following are 17 T cell receptor beta chains from one sample sequenced in a study of blood T cell repertoires in COVID-19. The data were produced by immunoSEQ multiplex PCR, yet TCRdb's version contains in-frame clones alone and is incomplete. The table has roughly 260,000 clones, approximately 83% seen once. The sample consisted of PBMCs or T cells enriched from blood (not recorded which). The receptors were gathered from a woman aged 40 to 50 who had been exposed to COVID-19.

V is TRBV7-2 and J is TRBJ2-6; D is ambiguous. CDR3 length: 15 amino acids. The V gene lost 5 bases and the J gene lost 2 bases, with 10 bases spanning the gap. The germline CDR1 and CDR2 sequences are SGHTA and FQGNSA. CDR3 in DNA: TGTGCCAGCAGCCCCGAGAGCGCTGGGGCCAACGTCCTGACTTTC. Its translation is CASSPESAGANVLTF.

This clone has just one count. V and J are TRBV2 and TRBJ2-5; the match to TRBD1 covers 9 bases. Losses at the gene ends were 7 bases for V and 5 bases for J; bases not matched to a gene: 5. The CDR3 is 13 residues long. Germline V CDR1 and CDR2: SNHLY, FYNNEI. CDR3 in amino acids: CASKQGAGETQYF. As DNA, the CDR3 is TGTGCCAGCAAACAGGGGGCGGGGGAGACCCAGTACTTC.

In nucleotides, the CDR3 is TGTGCCAGCAGTTACTCGAGCGGGAGGGCCATCGTCGTAGGGCCCCAGCATTTT. Residues: CASSYSSGRAIVVGPQHF. This chain connects TRBV6-2 or TRBV6-3 to TRBJ1-5, with D hard to call. This CDR3 comprises 18 residues. Trimming shortened V by 0 bases and J by 9 bases, and 24 bases separated the two germline ends. The V gene's germline CDR1 is MNHEY and CDR2 SVGEGT.

The chain carries TRBV5-4 and TRBJ2-4; 15 bases fit TRBD2. Germline assignment: CDR1 SGHNT and CDR2 YYREEE (reference sequence). This CDR3 region has 20 residues. The V and J ends lost 4 bases and 0 bases, in that order; junction bases with no gene match: 11. CDR3 sequence (DNA): TGTGCCAGCAGCGGCGGACTAGCGGGGGGGTCGGGCCCAGCCAAAAACATTCAGTACTTC. Its translation: CASSGGLAGGSGPAKNIQYF.

This clone came up a few times. The chain uses TRBV7-2 and TRBJ2-5; tentatively, D is TRBD1 (5 bases). The CDR3 spans 13 residues. Trimming removed 3 bases from V and 4 bases from J, with 9 bases in between. Germline V gene data show CDR1 as SGHTA and CDR2 as FQGNSA. CDR3 coding DNA: TGTGCCAGCAGCTTCCAGGGTCGAGAGACCCAGTACTTC. Translated: CASSFQGRETQYF.

This clone has a single count. The V and J genes are TRBV24-1 and TRBJ2-1; the match to TRBD1 covers 9 bases. Germline CDR1 is KGHDR and CDR2 is SFDVKD. The CDR3 has 15 residues. V lost 0 bases, J lost 9 bases, and 5 bases stayed unmatched. CDR3 DNA sequence: TGTGCCACCAGTGATTTGGCGACAGGGGGAGGTGAGCAGTTCTTC. It codes for CATSDLATGGGEQFF.

The J gene is TRBJ2-7, the V gene TRBV9; TRBD1 matches 7 bases. Trimming took 3 bases from V and 6 from J; bases not matched to a gene: 3. Germline V CDR1 and CDR2: SGDLS, YYNGEE. The CDR3 is 12 amino acids. The CDR3 is CASSETGSEQYF. CDR3 nucleotides: TGTGCCAGCAGCGAGACAGGGTCCGAGCAGTACTTC. The full variable domain, completed using reference TRBV9 and TRBJ2-7, is DSGVTQTPKHLITATGQRVTLRCSPRSGDLSVYWYQQSLDQGLQFLIQYYNGEERAKGNILERFSAQQFPDLHSELNLSSLELGDSALYFCASSETGSEQYFGPGTRLTVT.

This clone is a singleton in its sample. J is TRBJ2-2 and V is TRBV3-1 (or the pseudogene TRBV3-2); 7 bases are a match to TRBD1. V shed 3 bases, J shed 3 bases, and the junction held 13 bases outside the gene matches. This CDR3 has 18 residues. Germline assignment: CDR1 LGHDT and CDR2 YNNKEL (reference sequence). The chain's CDR3 is CASSQGPGAGGHTGELFF. CDR3 in DNA: TGTGCCAGCAGCCAGGGGCCCGGAGCAGGGGGACACACCGGGGAGCTGTTTTTT.

The CDR3 nucleotides are TGTGCCAGCAGTTTGCCCGACAGGGAAGTGGGCTACACCTTC. Translating gives CASSLPDREVGYTF. J is TRBJ1-2 and V is TRBV28, with 7 bases aligning to TRBD1. Trimming took 3 bases from V and 8 from J; bases not matched to a gene: 9. Germline assignment: CDR1 MDHEN and CDR2 SYDVKM. The CDR3 length is 14 residues.

The chain joins TRBV29-1 to TRBJ1-4; no clear D. Germline assignment: CDR1 SQVTM and CDR2 ANQGSEA. The CDR3 totals 14 residues. Deletions cut 7 bases from V and 3 bases from J, with 15 bases between. CDR3 protein: CSGGQAGSNEKLFF. The CDR3 DNA follows: TGCAGCGGTGGTCAAGCGGGGTCTAATGAAAAACTGTTTTTT.

The chain has TRBV7-9 and TRBJ1-4; 7 nucleotides align to TRBD1. This CDR3 region has 19 residues. Looked up from germline, CDR1 is SEHNR and CDR2 is FQNEAQ (reference sequence). The J segment lost 8 bases and the V segment lost 3 bases, leaving 21 bases of the junction unmatched. The CDR3 here is CASSFTQWVTGTEGEKLFF. CDR3 nucleotides: TGTGCCAGCAGCTTCACACAGTGGGTAACCGGGACAGAGGGCGAAAAACTGTTTTTT.

This clone turned up a few times. The V and J genes are TRBV9 and TRBJ1-4, with D possibly matching TRBD1 (5 bases). This CDR3 region has 14 residues. Germline V gene sequence: CDR1 SGDLS, CDR2 YYNGEE. Trimming shortened V by 5 bases and J by 8 bases, and 16 bases separated the two germline ends. The CDR3 nucleotides read TGTGCCAGCAGTACAGGAACCCCGGAGGAAAAACTGTTTTTT. Amino acids: CASSTGTPEEKLFF.

The chain employs TRBV11-2 and TRBJ1-2; possible D gene TRBD1, 6 bases. Germline V CDR1 and CDR2: SGHAT, FQNNGV. Trimming left V 5 bases short and J 8 bases short, with 15 bases between. This CDR3 has 13 residues. Written as DNA, the CDR3 is TGTGCCAGCAGCCCAGGACAGACTCACGGCTACACCTTC. Encoded protein: CASSPGQTHGYTF.

V is TRBV6-4 and J is TRBJ2-7, with a possible D match to TRBD2 (7 bases). CDR3 length equals 12 residues. V lost 6 bases to trimming and J lost 7 bases, with 13 bases between them. Per germline, CDR1 MRHNA and CDR2 SNTAGT. The CDR3 DNA reads as TGTGCCAGCAGCCTCAAGGGGGGGGAGCAGTACTTC. This codes for CASSLKGGEQYF.

The rearrangement links TRBV28 to TRBJ1-2; perhaps TRBD1 as D (6 bases). The CDR3 is 15 residues long. Trimming left V 5 bases short and J 5 bases short, with 18 bases between. The germline V gene encodes CDR1 MDHEN and CDR2 SYDVKM. The CDR3 here is CASSPRTEIGYGYTF. DNA of the CDR3: TGTGCCAGCAGTCCAAGGACAGAGATAGGGTATGGCTACACCTTC.

This chain links TRBV7-8 with TRBJ2-5, with TRBD2 identical over 8 bases. J was trimmed by 5 bases and V by 5 bases; bases with no gene match: 10. This CDR3 spans 15 amino acids. The germline V gene has CDR1 SGHVS and CDR2 FQNEAQ. This CDR3 reads CASSLGREGMETQYF. CDR3 in DNA: TGTGCCAGCAGCCTCGGCCGGGAGGGGATGGAGACCCAGTACTTC.

In nucleotides, the CDR3 is TGCGCCAGCAGCCGACTAGCGGGGGGGCAGCAAGAGACCCAGTACTTC. As protein: CASSRLAGGQQETQYF. This chain connects TRBV5-1 to TRBJ2-5; the match to TRBD2 covers 14 bases. V lost 4 bases to trimming and J lost 2 bases; unmatched junction nucleotides: 4. The CDR3 runs to 16 residues. Germline V CDR1 and CDR2: SGHRS, YFSETQ.